This T cell receptor beta chain is drawn from a study of blood T cell repertoires in COVID-19. As originally analysed: From reference gene primer amplification, estimates of nucleated cell counts were derived. Data came from immunoSEQ multiplex PCR; TCRdb stores just in-frame clones and leaves some out. V and J calls and clone size are as listed in that table; D and trimming were resolved from the DNA. In the table there are about 75,000 clones, around 89% of which are singletons. Germline V lookup: CDR1 MNHEY, CDR2 SVGAGI. The CDR3 loop spans 12 amino acids. V was pared by 5 bases and J by 8 bases, with 4 bases of the junction left unmatched.

The source is a human donor in a cohort sampled during active COVID-19. The chain combines TRBV6-5 with TRBJ1-2; 8 bases fit TRBD1. The sequencing input was peripheral blood. The CDR3 DNA sequence: TGTGCCAGCAGTACAGCAGGGGGCGGCTACACCTTC. Amino acid sequence: CASSTAGGGYTF.